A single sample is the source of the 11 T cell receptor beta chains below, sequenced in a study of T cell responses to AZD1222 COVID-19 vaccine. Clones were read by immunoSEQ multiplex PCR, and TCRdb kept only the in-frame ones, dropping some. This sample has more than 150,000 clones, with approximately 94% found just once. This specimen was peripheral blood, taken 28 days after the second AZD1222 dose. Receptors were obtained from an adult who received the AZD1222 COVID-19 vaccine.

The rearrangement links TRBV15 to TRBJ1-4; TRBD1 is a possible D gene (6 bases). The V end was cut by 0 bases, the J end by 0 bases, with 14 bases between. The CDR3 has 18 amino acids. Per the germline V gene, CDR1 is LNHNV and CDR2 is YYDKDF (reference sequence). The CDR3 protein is CATSRENRQDSTNEKLFF. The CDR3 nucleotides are TGTGCCACCAGCAGAGAAAACCGACAGGACTCAACTAATGAAAAACTGTTTTTT.

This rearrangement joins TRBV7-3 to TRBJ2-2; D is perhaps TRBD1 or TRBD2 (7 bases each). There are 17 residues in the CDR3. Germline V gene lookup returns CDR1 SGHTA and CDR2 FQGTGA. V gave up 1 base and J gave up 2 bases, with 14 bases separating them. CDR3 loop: CASSLRAGDSNTGELFF. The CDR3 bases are TGTGCCAGCAGCTTAAGGGCGGGGGACAGTAACACCGGGGAGCTGTTTTTT.

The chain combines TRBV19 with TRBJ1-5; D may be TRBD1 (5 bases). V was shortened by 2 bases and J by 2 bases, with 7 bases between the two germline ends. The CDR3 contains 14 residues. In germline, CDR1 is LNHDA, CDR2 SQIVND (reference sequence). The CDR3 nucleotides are TGTGCCAGTAGTATACAGGGAGGCAATCAGCCCCAGCATTTT. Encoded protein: CASSIQGGNQPQHF.

CDR3 sequence (DNA): TGTGCCAGCAGCTTTACACAGCGGGAGACCCAGTACTTC. It specifies CASSFTQRETQYF. The chain uses TRBV5-6 and TRBJ2-5; the D gene is possibly TRBD2 (5 bases). CDR3 length: 13 amino acids. The germline CDR1 and CDR2 sequences are SGHDT and YYEEEE. V gave up 2 bases and J gave up 5 bases, with 10 bases separating them. Complete variable domain (other parts from reference TRBV5-6 and TRBJ2-5): DAGVTQSPTHLIKTRGQQVTLRCSPKSGHDTVSWYQQALGQGPQFIFQYYEEEERQRGNFPDRFSGHQFPNYSSELNVNALLLGDSALYLCASSFTQRETQYFGPGTRLLVL.

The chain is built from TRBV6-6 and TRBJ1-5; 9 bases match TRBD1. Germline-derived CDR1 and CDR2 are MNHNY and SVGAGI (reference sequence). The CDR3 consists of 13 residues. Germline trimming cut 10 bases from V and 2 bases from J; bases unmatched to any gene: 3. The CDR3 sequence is CATWDRGNQPQHF. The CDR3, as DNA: TGTGCCACTTGGGACAGGGGCAATCAGCCCCAGCATTTT.

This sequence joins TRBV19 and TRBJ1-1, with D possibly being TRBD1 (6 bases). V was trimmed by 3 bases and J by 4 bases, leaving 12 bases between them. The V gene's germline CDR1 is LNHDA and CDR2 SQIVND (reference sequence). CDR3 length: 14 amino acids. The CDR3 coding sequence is TGTGCCAGTAGTATGACAGGAGGATTCACTGAAGCTTTCTTT. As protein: CASSMTGGFTEAFF.

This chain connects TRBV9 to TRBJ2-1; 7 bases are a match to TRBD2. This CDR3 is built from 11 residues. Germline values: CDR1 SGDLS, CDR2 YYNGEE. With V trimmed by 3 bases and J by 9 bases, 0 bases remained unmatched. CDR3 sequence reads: CASSGGGEQFF. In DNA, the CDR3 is TGTGCCAGCAGCGGCGGGGGTGAGCAGTTCTTC.

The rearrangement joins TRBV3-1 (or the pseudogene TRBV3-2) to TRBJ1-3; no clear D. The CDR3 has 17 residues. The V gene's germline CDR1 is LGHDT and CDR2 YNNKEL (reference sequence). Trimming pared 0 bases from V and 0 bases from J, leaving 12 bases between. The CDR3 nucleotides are TGTGCCAGCAGCCAAGAAACGGGCCGTCTCTCTGGAAACACCATATATTTT. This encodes CASSQETGRLSGNTIYF.

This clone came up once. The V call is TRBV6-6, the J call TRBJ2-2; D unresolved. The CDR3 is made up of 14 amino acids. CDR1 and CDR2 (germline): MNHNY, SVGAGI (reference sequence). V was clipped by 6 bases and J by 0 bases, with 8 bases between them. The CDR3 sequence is CASRDKANTGELFF. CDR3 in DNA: TGTGCCAGCAGGGATAAGGCGAACACCGGGGAGCTGTTTTTT.

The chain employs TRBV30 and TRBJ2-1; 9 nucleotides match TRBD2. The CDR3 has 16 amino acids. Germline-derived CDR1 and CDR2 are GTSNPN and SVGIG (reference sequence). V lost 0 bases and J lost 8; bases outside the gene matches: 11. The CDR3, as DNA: TGTGCCTGGAGTGTAGCTTGGCGGGAGGGCCGCCATGAGCAGTTCTTC. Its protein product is CAWSVAWREGRHEQFF.

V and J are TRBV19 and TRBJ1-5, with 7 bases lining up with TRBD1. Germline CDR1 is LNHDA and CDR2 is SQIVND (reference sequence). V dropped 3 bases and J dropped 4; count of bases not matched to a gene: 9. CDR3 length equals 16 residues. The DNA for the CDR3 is TGTGCCAGTAGTATTTGGGGGACAGTCGGAAATCAGCCCCAGCATTTT. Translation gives CASSIWGTVGNQPQHF.